These T cell receptor beta chains were read from a single sample in a study of shared clonotypes between healthy human individuals. Here immunoSEQ multiplex PCR was the method, and the copy in TCRdb shows in-frame clones only, minus some. The table lists 550,000 to 650,000 clones, approximately 96% of them singletons, with 0.11% in the top ten. Sequencing used naive CD8+ T cells sorted from blood. The receptors come from a woman aged 25 to 45 in good health. Both conserved end residues are part of each CDR3. A D gene is named only where the DNA matches it firmly. The size field is filled for only some rows; it gives once, few, many or a size class.

DNA: TGTGCCAGCAGCCCCCCCAGAATCTACGAGCAGTACTTC
CDR3: CASSPPRIYEQYF
D: .
J: TRBJ2-7
size: .
V: TRBV7-9

DNA: TGTGCCAGCATGAGGGCAGGGAGCACAGATACGCAGTATTTT
CDR3: CASMRAGSTDTQYF
D: .
J: TRBJ2-3
size: .
V: TRBV27

DNA: TGTGCCAGCAGCCTGAGGGGGGGTTTGTACGAGCAGTACTTC
CDR3: CASSLRGGLYEQYF
D: .
J: TRBJ2-7
size: .
V: TRBV25-1

DNA: TGTGCCAGCAGCCTCCGGGACAGGGGGCGTAATCAGCCCCAGCATTTT
CDR3: CASSLRDRGRNQPQHF
D: TRBD1
J: TRBJ1-5
size: .
V: TRBV11-2

DNA: TGTGCTAGTGGTACGACTATTACCTACGAGCAGTACTTC
CDR3: CASGTTITYEQYF
D: .
J: TRBJ2-7
size: .
V: TRBV12-5

DNA: TGCGCCAGCAGATCGGACAGCTACGAGCAGTACTTC
CDR3: CASRSDSYEQYF
D: .
J: TRBJ2-7
size: .
V: TRBV5-1

DNA: TGTGCCAGCAGCTTAGTTCCAGCGGGATCCTACAATGAGCAGTTCTTC
CDR3: CASSLVPAGSYNEQFF
D: TRBD2
J: TRBJ2-1
size: .
V: TRBV11-2

DNA: TGTGCCATCAGTGAGAAGGAAATTTACAATGAGCAGTTCTTC
CDR3: CAISEKEIYNEQFF
D: .
J: TRBJ2-1
size: .
V: TRBV10-3

DNA: TGCGCCAGCAGCCCGATCCCGGGACAGGACCTCTCTGGAAACACCATATATTTT
CDR3: CASSPIPGQDLSGNTIYF
D: TRBD1
J: TRBJ1-3
size: .
V: TRBV5-1

DNA: TGTGCCAGGGGGACGGATGTATGCACCTTC
CDR3: CARGTDVCTF
D: .
J: TRBJ1-2
size: .
V: TRBV27

DNA: TGTGCCAGTAGTAACGGTGAATGGTGGCTGTTCTTC
CDR3: CASSNGEWWLFF
D: .
J: TRBJ2-1
size: .
V: TRBV19

DNA: TGTGCCAGCAGCGTAGCCACAGACACCTACGAGCAGTACTTC
CDR3: CASSVATDTYEQYF
D: .
J: TRBJ2-7
size: .
V: TRBV9

DNA: TGTGCCAGCAGTGCGACTAGCGGGCCCTCCTACGAGCAGTACTTC
CDR3: CASSATSGPSYEQYF
D: TRBD2
J: TRBJ2-7
size: .
V: TRBV6-1

DNA: TGTGCCAGCAGTTTATTTAGTGCGAAAGAAAAACTGTTTTTT
CDR3: CASSLFSAKEKLFF
D: .
J: TRBJ1-4
size: once
V: TRBV27

DNA: TGTGCCGCGGGGGCCATGGACGAGCAGTACTTC
CDR3: CAAGAMDEQYF
D: .
J: TRBJ2-7
size: .
V: TRBV5-4

DNA: TGTGCCAGCAGCTCACGGACAGGGAAAGCCGGGGAGCTGTTTTTT
CDR3: CASSSRTGKAGELFF
D: TRBD1
J: TRBJ2-2
size: .
V: TRBV7-9

DNA: TGTGCCATCAATAAGGGGGCCGACAATGAGCAGTTCTTC
CDR3: CAINKGADNEQFF
D: TRBD1
J: TRBJ2-1
size: .
V: TRBV10-3